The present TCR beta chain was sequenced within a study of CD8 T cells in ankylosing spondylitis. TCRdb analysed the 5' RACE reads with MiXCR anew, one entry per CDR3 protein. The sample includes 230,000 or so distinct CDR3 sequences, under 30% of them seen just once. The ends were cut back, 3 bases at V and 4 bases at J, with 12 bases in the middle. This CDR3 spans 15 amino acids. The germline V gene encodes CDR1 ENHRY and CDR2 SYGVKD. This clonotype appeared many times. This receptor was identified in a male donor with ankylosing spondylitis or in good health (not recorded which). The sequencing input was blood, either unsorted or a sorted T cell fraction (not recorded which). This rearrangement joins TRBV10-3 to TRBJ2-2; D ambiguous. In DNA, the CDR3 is TGTGCCATCAGTGAAGGAGTAAGAATCACCGGGGAGCTGTTTTTT. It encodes CAISEGVRITGELFF.